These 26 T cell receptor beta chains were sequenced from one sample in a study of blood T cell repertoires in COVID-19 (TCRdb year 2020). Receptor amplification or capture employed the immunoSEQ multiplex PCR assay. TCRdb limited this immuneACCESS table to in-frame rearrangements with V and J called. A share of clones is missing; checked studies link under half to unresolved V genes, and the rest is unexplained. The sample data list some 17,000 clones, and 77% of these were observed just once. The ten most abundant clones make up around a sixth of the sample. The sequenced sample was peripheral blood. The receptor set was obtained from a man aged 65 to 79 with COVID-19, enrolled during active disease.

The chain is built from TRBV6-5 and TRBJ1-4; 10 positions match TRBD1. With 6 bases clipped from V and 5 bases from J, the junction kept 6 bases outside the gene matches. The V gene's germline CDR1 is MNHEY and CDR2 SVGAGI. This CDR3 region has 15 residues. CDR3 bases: TGTGCCAGCAGACAAGAGGACAGGGGGAATGAAAAACTGTTTTTT. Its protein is CASRQEDRGNEKLFF.

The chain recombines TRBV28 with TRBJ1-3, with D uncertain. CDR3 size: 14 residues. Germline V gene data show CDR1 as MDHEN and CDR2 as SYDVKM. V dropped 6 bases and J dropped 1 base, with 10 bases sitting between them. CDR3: CASSLSDSGNTIYF. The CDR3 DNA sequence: TGTGCCAGCAGCCTGAGTGATTCTGGAAACACCATATATTTT.

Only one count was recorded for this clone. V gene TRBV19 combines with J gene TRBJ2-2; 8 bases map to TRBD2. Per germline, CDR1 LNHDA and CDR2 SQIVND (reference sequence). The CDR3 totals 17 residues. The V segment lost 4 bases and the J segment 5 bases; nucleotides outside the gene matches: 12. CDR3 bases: TGTGCCAGTAGTAGACGCTTAGCGGGAACGGGGACCGGGGAGCTGTTTTTT. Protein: CASSRRLAGTGTGELFF. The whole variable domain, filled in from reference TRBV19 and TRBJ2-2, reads DGGITQSPKYLFRKEGQNVTLSCEQNLNHDAMYWYRQDPGQGLRLIYYSQIVNDFQKGDIAEGYSVSREKKESFPLTVTSAQKNPTAFYLCASSRRLAGTGTGELFFGEGSRLTVL.

CDR3: CSATTGLGYTF. In DNA form, the CDR3 reads TGCAGTGCCACCACGGGACTCGGCTACACCTTC. V usage is TRBV20-1 and J usage is TRBJ1-2, with D perhaps matching TRBD1 (5 bases). The ends were cut back, 6 bases at V and 8 bases at J, with 13 bases in the middle. Germline V CDR1 and CDR2: DFQATT, SNEGSKA (reference sequence). CDR3 size: 11 residues.

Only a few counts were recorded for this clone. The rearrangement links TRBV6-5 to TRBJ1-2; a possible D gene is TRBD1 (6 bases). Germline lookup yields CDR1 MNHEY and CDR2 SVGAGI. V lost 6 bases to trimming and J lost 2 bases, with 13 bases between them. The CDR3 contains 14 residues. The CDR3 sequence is CASRPTGKNYGYTF. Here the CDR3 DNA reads TGTGCCAGCAGGCCGACAGGAAAGAACTATGGCTACACCTTC.

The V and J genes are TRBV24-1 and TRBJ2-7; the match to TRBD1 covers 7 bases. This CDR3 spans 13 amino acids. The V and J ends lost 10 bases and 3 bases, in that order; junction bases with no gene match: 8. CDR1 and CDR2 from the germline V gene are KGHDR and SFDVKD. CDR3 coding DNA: TGTGCCACGCCCAAGGGGGCGGTCTACGAGCAGTACTTC. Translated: CATPKGAVYEQYF.

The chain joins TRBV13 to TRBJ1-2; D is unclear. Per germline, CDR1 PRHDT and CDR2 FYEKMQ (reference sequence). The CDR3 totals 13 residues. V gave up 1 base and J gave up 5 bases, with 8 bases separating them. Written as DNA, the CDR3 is TGTGCCAGCAGCTTAGCCCCACTATATGGCTACACCTTC. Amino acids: CASSLAPLYGYTF.

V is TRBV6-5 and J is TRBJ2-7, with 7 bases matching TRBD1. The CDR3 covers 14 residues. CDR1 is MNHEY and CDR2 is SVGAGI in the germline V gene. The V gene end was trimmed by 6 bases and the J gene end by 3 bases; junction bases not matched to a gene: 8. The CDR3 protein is CASRLTGLVYEQYF. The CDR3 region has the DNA TGTGCCAGCAGGCTGACAGGGTTAGTCTACGAGCAGTACTTC.

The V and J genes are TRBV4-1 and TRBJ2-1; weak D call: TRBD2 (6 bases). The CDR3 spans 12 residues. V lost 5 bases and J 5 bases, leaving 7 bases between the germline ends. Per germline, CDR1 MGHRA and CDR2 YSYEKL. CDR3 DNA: TGCGCCAGCAGCGGGACTCACAATGAGCAGTTCTTC. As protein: CASSGTHNEQFF.

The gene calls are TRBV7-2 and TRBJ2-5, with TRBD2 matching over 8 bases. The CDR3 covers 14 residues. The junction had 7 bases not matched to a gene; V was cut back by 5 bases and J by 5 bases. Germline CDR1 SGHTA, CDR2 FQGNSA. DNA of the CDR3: TGTGCCAGCAGCACCGGGGGGGGTTGGGAGACCCAGTACTTC. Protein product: CASSTGGGWETQYF.

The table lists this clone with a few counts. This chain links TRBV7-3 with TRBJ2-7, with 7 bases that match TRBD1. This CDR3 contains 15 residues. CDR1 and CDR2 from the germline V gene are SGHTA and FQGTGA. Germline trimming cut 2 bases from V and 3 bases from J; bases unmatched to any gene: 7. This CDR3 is CASSLAATGFYEQYF. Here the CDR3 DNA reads TGTGCCAGCAGCTTAGCCGCGACAGGGTTCTACGAGCAGTACTTC. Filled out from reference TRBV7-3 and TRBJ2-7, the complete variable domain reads GAGVSQTPSNKVTEKGKYVELRCDPISGHTALYWYRQSLGQGPEFLIYFQGTGAADDSGLPNDRFFAVRPEGSVSTLKIQRTERGDSAVYLCASSLAATGFYEQYFGPGTRLTVT.

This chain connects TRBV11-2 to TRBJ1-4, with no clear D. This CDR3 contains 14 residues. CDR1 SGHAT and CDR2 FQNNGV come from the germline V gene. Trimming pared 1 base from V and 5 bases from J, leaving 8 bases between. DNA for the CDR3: TGTGCCAGCAGCTTAGGGGTGAGGAATGAAAAACTGTTTTTT. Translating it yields CASSLGVRNEKLFF.

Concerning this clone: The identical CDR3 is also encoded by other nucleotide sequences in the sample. CDR3 sequence reads: CASSLGASSYNSPLHF. CDR3 coding DNA: TGTGCCAGCAGCTTGGGCGCGAGCTCCTATAATTCACCCCTCCACTTT. The chain employs TRBV5-5 and TRBJ1-6; D is undetermined. CDR1 SGHKS and CDR2 YYEKEE come from the germline V gene (reference sequence). The CDR3 is 16 amino acids. V was cut by 0 bases and J by 0 bases, with 7 bases left in between.

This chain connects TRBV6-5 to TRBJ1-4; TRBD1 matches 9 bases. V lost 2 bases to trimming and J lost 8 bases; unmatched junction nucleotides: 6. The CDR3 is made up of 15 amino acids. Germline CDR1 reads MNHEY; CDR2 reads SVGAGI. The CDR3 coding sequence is TGTGCCAGCAGTTACGTCGGACAGGGGCACGAAAAACTGTTTTTT. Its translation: CASSYVGQGHEKLFF.

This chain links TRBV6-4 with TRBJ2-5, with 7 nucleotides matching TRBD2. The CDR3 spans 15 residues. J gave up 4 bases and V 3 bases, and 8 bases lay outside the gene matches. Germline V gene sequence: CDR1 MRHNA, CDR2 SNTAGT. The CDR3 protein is CASSESLAPRETQYF. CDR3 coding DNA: TGTGCCAGCAGTGAGTCACTAGCGCCCCGAGAGACCCAGTACTTC.

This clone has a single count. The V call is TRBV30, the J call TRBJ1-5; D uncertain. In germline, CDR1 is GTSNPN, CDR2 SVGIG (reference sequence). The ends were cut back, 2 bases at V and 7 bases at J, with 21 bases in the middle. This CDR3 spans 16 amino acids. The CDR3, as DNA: TGTGCCTGGAGTCCACACTCGACTCTAGCAAGGCAGCCCCAGCATTTT. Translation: CAWSPHSTLARQPQHF.

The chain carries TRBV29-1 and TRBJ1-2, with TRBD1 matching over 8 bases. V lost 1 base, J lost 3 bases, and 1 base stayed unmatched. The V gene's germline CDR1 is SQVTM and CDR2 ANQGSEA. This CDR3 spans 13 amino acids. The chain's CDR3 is CSVEGRGHYGYTF. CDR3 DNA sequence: TGCAGCGTTGAAGGCAGGGGGCACTATGGCTACACCTTC.

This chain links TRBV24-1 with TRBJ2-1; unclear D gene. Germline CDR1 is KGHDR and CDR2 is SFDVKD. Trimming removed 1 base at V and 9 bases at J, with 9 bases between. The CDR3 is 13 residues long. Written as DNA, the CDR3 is TGTGCCACCAGTGATTTTTCGGCAGGTGAGCAGTTCTTC. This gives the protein CATSDFSAGEQFF.

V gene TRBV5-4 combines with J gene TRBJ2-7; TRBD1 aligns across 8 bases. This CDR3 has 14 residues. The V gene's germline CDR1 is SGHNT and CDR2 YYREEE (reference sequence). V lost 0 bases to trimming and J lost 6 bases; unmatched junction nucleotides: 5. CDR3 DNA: TGTGCCAGCAGCTTGGGGACAGGGTTCCCCGAGCAGTACTTC. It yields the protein CASSLGTGFPEQYF. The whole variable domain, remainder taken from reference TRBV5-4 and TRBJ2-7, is ETGVTQSPTHLIKTRGQQVTLRCSSQSGHNTVSWYQQALGQGPQFIFQYYREEENGRGNFPPRFSGLQFPNYSSELNVNALELDDSALYLCASSLGTGFPEQYFGPGTRLTVT.

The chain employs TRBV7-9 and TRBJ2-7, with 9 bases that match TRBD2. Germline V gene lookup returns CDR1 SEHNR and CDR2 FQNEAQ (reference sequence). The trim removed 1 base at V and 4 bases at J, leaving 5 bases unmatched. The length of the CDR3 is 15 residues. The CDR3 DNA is TGTGCCAGCAGCTTAGTTCTAGCGGGGATATACGAGCAGTACTTC. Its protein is CASSLVLAGIYEQYF.

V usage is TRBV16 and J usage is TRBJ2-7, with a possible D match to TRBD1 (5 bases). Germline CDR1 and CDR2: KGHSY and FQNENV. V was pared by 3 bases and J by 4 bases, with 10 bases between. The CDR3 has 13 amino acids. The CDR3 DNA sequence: TGTGCCAGCAGCCACCTTGACAGTTACGAGCAGTACTTC. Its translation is CASSHLDSYEQYF.

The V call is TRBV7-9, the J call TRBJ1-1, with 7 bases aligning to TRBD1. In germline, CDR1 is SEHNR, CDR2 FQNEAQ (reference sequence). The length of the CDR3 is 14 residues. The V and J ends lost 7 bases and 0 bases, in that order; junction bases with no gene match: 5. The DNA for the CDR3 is TGTGCCAGCACCGAAGGGACAGTGAACACTGAAGCTTTCTTT. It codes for CASTEGTVNTEAFF.

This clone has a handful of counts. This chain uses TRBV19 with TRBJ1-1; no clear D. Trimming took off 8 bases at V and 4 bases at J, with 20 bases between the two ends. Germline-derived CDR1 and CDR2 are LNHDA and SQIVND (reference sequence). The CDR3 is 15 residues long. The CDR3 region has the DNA TGTGCCAGTCTAAGTCGCCGAACTCCGATCACTGAAGCTTTCTTT. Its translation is CASLSRRTPITEAFF.

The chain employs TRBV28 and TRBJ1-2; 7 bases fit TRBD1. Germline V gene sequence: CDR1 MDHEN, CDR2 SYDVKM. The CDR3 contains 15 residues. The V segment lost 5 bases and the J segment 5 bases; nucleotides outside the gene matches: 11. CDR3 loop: CASSIMHGTAYGYTF. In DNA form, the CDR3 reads TGTGCCAGCAGTATAATGCACGGGACAGCATATGGCTACACCTTC.

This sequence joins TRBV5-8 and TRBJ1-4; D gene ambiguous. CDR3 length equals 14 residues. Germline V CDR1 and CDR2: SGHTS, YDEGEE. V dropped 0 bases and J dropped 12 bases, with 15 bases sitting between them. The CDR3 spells CASSLGPELRELFF. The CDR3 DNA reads TGTGCCAGCAGCTTGGGCCCTGAACTTCGGGAACTGTTTTTT.

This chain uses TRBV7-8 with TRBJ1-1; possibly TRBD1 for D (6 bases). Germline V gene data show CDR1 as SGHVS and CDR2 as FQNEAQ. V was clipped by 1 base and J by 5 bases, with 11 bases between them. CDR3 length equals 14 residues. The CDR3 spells CASSLGGRETEAFF. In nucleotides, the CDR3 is TGTGCCAGCAGCTTAGGGGGGCGCGAGACTGAAGCTTTCTTT.